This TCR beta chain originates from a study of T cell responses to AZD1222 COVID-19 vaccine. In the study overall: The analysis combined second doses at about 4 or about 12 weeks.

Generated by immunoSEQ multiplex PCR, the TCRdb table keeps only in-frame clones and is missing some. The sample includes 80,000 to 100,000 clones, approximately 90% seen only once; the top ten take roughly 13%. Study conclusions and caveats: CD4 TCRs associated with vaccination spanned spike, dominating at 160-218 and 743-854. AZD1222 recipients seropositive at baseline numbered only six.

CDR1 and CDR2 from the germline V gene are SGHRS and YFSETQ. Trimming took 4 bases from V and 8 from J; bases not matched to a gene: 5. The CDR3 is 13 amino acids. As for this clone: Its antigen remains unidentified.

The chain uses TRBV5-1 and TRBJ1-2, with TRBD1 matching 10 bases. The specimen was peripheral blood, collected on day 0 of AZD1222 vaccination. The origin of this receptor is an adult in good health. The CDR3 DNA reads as TGCGCCAGCAGCCTGGGACAGGGGAGCGGCTACACCTTC. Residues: CASSLGQGSGYTF.